What follows describes a single TCR beta chain. Its antigen remains unknown. Measured with immunoSEQ multiplex PCR; TCRdb has only the in-frame clones, and not every one. The sample shows some 95,000 clones, 89% of them seen only once. This sample is drawn from a study of PD-1 blockade in classical Hodgkin lymphoma. Patients all relapsed after autologous stem cell transplantation, and there was variation in brentuximab vedotin exposure. Regarding the study as a whole: Patients who began taking nivolumab under 1 year after ASCT were left out. A significant rise in TCR diversity by C4D1 was seen for CD4+ but not CD8+ cells.

Trimming removed 3 bases from V and 8 bases from J, with 14 bases in between. This CDR3 has 14 residues. The germline V gene has CDR1 KGHSH and CDR2 LQKENI. The source of this sequence is a human donor with classical Hodgkin lymphoma. The genes are TRBV18 and TRBJ2-4; a possible D gene is TRBD2 (5 bases). Material: peripheral blood mononuclear cells (PBMCs), obtained before the second cycle of nivolumab. The CDR3 region has the DNA TGTGCCAGCTCACCCCGCAGGTCCGGGGACATTCAGTACTTC. Protein: CASSPRRSGDIQYF.